The sequence of this T cell receptor (beta chain) was determined in a study of T-cell memory formation after mild COVID-19. Across the study: TCR clusters were mostly donor specific.

Germline values: CDR1 SGHDT, CDR2 YYEEEE. V lost 4 bases, J lost 2 bases, and 9 bases lay in between. The CDR3 covers 14 residues. TCRdb analysed the 5' RACE reads with MiXCR anew, one entry per CDR3 protein. The data hold under 550,000 distinct CDR3 sequences, with about 18% observed a single time. This clonotype has just a few counts. The sequencing sample was made of PBMCs or a T cell subset sorted from them (not recorded which). This chain joins TRBV5-6 and TRBJ2-2; no definite D call. This clonotype was sampled from an adult woman who had mild COVID-19 (a few samples of this study predate the infection). Cell type and time point are not known. The CDR3 DNA follows: TGTGCCAGCAGCGCCGGACCCAACACCGGGGAGCTGTTTTTT. This encodes CASSAGPNTGELFF.